These T cell receptor beta chains were read from a single sample in a study. One entry per CDR3 protein results from TCRdb running MiXCR on the 5' RACE reads. The sample yields roughly 6,000 distinct CDR3 sequences, approximately 60% seen once. Material: tumor-infiltrating memory CD4+ T cells sorted from the breast tumor. The receptors were sampled from a female donor with breast cancer. The CDR3 runs from the conserved cysteine through the conserved F or W. Fields, in order: V gene, J gene, clone size, D gene, CDR3 protein, CDR3 DNA. A D gene is named only where the DNA matches it firmly. Not every row has a clone size; where given, it reads once, few, many or a size class.

TRBV20-1	TRBJ1-1	few	NA	CSARGGGETTEAFF	TGCAGTGCTAGAGGAGGGGGGGAGACGACTGAAGCTTTCTTT
TRBV5-1	TRBJ1-6	NA	NA	CASSSNSGYDSPLHF	TGCGCCAGCAGCTCTAACTCAGGCTATGATTCACCCCTCCACTTT
TRBV20-1	TRBJ2-1	large	NA	CSASPGTASSYNEQFF	TGCAGTGCTAGTCCCGGGACGGCGAGCTCCTACAATGAGCAGTTCTTC
TRBV20-1	TRBJ1-1	few	NA	CRGGGLGTEAFF	TGCAGAGGGGGGGGTCTGGGGACTGAAGCTTTCTTT
TRBV7-3	TRBJ2-3	few	NA	CASSLMRASLGYMQYF	TGTGCCAGCAGCTTAATGCGAGCCTCGCTAGGGTATATGCAGTATTTT
TRBV20-1	TRBJ1-1	NA	NA	CSAFTPGHKNTEAFF	TGCAGTGCTTTTACTCCGGGACATAAGAACACTGAAGCTTTCTTT
TRBV5-1	TRBJ1-1	NA	TRBD1	CASSRVTGSDDTEAFF	TGCGCCAGCAGCCGGGTGACAGGGAGTGATGACACTGAAGCTTTCTTT
TRBV7-6	TRBJ2-5	NA	NA	CASSLRQQETLYF	TGTGCCAGCAGCTTAAGGCAGCAAGAGACCCTGTACTTC
TRBV20-1	TRBJ2-7	NA	NA	CSATYGGPIGSYEQYF	TGCAGTGCTACCTACGGGGGCCCCATAGGGTCCTACGAGCAGTACTTC
TRBV20-1	TRBJ2-7	NA	NA	CSARDVYGKVYEQYF	TGCAGTGCTAGAGATGTATACGGGAAGGTGTACGAGCAGTACTTC
TRBV6-6	TRBJ1-1	NA	NA	CASSDTVWSSNTEAFF	TGTGCCAGCAGTGACACGGTCTGGTCGTCGAACACTGAAGCTTTCTTT
TRBV6-5	TRBJ2-5	NA	TRBD2	CASKGGGLAGQETQYF	TGTGCCAGCAAGGGAGGGGGACTAGCGGGACAAGAGACCCAGTACTTC
TRBV20-1	TRBJ1-1	NA	NA	CSARDPRGRSGNTEAFF	TGCAGTGCTAGAGATCCCCGCGGCCGGTCAGGGAACACTGAAGCTTTCTTT
TRBV5-1	TRBJ2-1	NA	TRBD1	CASSLAAVRGSNEQFF	TGCGCCAGCAGCTTGGCCGCCGTCAGGGGGAGCAATGAGCAGTTCTTC
TRBV9	TRBJ1-1	NA	NA	CASSHPDSLSPAFF	TGCGCCAGCAGCCATCCGGACAGTCTCTCTCCGGCTTTCTTT
TRBV4-1	TRBJ1-4	NA	NA	CASSQWRREKLFF	TGCGCCAGCAGCCAGTGGAGAAGGGAAAAACTGTTTTTT
TRBV20-1	TRBJ2-7	NA	NA	CSAERQGHEQYF	TGCAGCGCAGAGAGGCAGGGCCACGAGCAGTACTTC
TRBV7-3	TRBJ1-1	NA	NA	CASSPNDISTEAFF	TGTGCCAGCAGCCCAAACGACATATCCACTGAAGCTTTCTTT
TRBV11-1	TRBJ2-3	NA	NA	CASSLVADYTDTQYF	TGTGCCAGCAGCTTAGTGGCTGACTACACAGATACGCAGTATTTT
TRBV5-1	TRBJ2-1	NA	NA	CASSLEPGYNEQFF	TGCGCCAGCAGCTTGGAGCCGGGGTACAATGAGCAGTTCTTC
TRBV20-1	TRBJ2-1	once	TRBD2	CSARPSGSWNEQFF	TGCAGTGCTAGACCCAGCGGGAGTTGGAATGAGCAGTTCTTC
TRBV7-9	TRBJ1-4	NA	NA	CASSLDFKKLFF	TGTGCCAGCAGCTTAGACTTCAAAAAACTGTTTTTT